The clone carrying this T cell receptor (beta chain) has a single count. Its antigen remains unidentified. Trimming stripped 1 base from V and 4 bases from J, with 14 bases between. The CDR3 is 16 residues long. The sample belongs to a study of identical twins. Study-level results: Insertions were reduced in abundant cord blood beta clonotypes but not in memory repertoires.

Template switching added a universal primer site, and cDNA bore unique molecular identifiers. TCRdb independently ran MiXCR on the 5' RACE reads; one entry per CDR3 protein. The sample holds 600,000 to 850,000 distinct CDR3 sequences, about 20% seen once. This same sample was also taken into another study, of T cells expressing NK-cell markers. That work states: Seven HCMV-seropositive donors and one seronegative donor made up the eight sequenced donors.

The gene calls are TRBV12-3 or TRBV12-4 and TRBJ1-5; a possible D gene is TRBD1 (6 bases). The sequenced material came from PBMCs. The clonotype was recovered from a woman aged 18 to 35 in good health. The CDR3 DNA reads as TGTGCCAGCAGTTTAGGGGGGGCCTTCCGAAATCAGCCCCAGCATTTT. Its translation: CASSLGGAFRNQPQHF.